This T cell receptor beta chain was sequenced during a study of T-cell memory formation after mild COVID-19. Study-wide findings and caveats: Largely, contracting CD4+ clones fell within CM and EM, and contracting CD8+ clones within EMRA.

TCRdb independently ran MiXCR on the 5' RACE reads; one entry per CDR3 protein. The sample lists 500,000 to 550,000 distinct CDR3 sequences; around 20% were seen once. In regard to this clonotype: Its antigen is unknown.

Germline CDR1 SEHNR, CDR2 FQNEAQ (reference sequence). The CDR3 consists of 14 residues. The V gene lost 5 bases and the J gene lost 1 base, with 8 bases spanning the gap. Sequenced input: PBMCs or a T cell subset sorted from them (not recorded which). This chain uses TRBV7-9 with TRBJ2-2, with D unresolved. This clonotype was obtained from an adult woman who had mild COVID-19 (a few samples of this study predate the infection). Cell type and time point are not known. CDR3 protein: CASSQSLNTGELFF. The CDR3 DNA reads TGTGCCAGCAGCCAGAGTCTGAACACCGGGGAGCTGTTTTTT.